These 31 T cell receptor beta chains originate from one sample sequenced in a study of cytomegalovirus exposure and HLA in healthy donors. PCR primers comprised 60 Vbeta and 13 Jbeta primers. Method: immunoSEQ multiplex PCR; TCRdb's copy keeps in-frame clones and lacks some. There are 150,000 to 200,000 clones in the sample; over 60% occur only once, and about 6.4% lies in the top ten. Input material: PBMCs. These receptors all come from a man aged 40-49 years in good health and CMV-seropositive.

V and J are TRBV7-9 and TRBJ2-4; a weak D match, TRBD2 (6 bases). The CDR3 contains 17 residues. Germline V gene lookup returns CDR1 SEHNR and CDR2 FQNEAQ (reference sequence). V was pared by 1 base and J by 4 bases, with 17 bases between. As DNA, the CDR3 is TGTGCCAGCAGCTTAGGGGTATCCGGGACTCCGAAAAACATTCAGTACTTC. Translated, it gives CASSLGVSGTPKNIQYF.

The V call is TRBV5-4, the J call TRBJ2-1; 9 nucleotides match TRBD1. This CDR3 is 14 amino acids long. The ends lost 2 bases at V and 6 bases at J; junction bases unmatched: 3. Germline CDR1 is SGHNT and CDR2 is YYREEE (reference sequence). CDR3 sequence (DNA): TGTGCCAGCAGCTTACAGGGGGCGAGCAATGAGCAGTTCTTC. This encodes CASSLQGASNEQFF.

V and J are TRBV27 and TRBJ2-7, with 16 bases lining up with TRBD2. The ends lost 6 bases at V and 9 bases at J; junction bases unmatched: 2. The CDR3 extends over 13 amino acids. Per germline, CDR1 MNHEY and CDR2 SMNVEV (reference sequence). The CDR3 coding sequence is TGTGCCAGCAGGGGACTAGCGGGAGGGATGCAGTACTTC. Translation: CASRGLAGGMQYF.

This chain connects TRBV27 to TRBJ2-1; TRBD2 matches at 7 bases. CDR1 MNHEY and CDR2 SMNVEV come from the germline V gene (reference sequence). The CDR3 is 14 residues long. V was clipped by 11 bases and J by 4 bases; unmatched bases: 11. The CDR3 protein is CAVSRASGYNEQFF. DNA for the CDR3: TGTGCCGTATCGAGGGCTAGCGGATACAATGAGCAGTTCTTC.

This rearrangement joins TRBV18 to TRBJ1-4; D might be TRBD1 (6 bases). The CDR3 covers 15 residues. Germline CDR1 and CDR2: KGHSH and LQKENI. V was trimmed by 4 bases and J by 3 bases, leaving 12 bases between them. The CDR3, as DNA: TGTGCCAGCTCACAAACAGGGCCCCCTAATGAAAAACTGTTTTTT. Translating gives CASSQTGPPNEKLFF. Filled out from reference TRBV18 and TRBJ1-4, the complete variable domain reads NAGVMQNPRHLVRRRGQEARLRCSPMKGHSHVYWYRQLPEEGLKFMVYLQKENIIDESGMPKERFSAEFPKEGPSILRIQQVVRGDSAAYFCASSQTGPPNEKLFFGSGTQLSVL.

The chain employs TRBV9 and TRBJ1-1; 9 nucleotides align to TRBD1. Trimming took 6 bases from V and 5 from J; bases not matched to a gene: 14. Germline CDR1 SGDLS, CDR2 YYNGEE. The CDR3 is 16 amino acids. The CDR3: CASTSEQGAFDTEAFF. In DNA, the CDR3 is TGTGCCAGCACCTCCGAACAGGGGGCTTTTGATACTGAAGCTTTCTTT.

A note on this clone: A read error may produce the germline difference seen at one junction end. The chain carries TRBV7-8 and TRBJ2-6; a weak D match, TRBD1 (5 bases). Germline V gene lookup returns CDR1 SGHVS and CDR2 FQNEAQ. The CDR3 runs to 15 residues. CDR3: CASSLVHAGANGLTF. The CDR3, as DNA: TGTGCCAGCAGCTTAGTCCACGCTGGGGCCAACGGCCTGACTTTC.

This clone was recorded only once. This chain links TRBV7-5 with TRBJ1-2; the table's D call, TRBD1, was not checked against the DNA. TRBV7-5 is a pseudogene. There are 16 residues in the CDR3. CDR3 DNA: TGTGCCAGAAGCGCCCGGGACAGGGTAGGTAACTATGGCTACACCTTC. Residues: CARSARDRVGNYGYTF.

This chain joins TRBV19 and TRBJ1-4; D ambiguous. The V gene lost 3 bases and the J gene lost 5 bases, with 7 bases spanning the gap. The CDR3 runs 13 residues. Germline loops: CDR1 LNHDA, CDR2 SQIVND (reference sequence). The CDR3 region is CASSIQENEKLFF. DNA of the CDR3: TGTGCCAGTAGTATCCAGGAAAATGAAAAACTGTTTTTT.

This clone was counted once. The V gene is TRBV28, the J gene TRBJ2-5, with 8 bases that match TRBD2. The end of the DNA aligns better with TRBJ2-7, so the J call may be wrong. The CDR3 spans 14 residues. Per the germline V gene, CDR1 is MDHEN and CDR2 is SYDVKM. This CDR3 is CASRPWSGSYEQYF. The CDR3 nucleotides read TGTGCCAGCAGGCCGTGGAGCGGGAGTTACGAGCAGTACTTC.

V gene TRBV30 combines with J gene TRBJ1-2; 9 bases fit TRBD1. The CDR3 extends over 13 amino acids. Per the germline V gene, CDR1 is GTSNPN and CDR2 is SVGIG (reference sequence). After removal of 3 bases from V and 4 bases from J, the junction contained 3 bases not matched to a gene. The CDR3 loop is CAWRMTGGYGYTF. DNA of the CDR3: TGTGCCTGGAGAATGACAGGGGGCTATGGCTACACCTTC.

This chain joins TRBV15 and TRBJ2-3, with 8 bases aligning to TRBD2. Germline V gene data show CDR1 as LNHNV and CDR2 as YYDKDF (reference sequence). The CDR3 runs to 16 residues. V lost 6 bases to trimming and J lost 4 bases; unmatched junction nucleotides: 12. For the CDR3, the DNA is TGTGCCACCAGAGACCCGGGACTAGTTCGTTCAGATACGCAGTATTTT. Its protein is CATRDPGLVRSDTQYF. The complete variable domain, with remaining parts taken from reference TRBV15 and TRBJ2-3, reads DAMVIQNPRYQVTQFGKPVTLSCSQTLNHNVMYWYQQKSSQAPKLLFHYYDKDFNNEADTPDNFQSRRPNTSFCFLDIRSPGLGDTAMYLCATRDPGLVRSDTQYFGPGTRLTVL.

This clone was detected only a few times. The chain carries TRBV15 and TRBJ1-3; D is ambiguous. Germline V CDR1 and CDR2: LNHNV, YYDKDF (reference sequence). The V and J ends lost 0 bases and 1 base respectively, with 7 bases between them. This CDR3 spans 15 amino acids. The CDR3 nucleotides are TGTGCCACCAGCAGAGATGGCACGTCTGGAAACACCATATATTTT. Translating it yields CATSRDGTSGNTIYF.

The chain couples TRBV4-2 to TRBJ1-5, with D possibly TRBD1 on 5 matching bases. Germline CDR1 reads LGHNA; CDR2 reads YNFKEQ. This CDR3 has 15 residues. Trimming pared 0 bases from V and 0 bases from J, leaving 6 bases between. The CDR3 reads CASSQDRVSNQPQHF. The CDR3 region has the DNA TGTGCCAGCAGCCAAGACAGGGTTAGCAATCAGCCCCAGCATTTT.

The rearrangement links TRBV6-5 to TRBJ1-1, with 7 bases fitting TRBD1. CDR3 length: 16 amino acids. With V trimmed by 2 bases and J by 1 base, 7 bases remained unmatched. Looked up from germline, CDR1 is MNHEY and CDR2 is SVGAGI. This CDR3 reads CASSYVPGQQNTEAFF. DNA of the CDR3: TGTGCCAGCAGTTACGTCCCGGGACAGCAGAACACTGAAGCTTTCTTT.

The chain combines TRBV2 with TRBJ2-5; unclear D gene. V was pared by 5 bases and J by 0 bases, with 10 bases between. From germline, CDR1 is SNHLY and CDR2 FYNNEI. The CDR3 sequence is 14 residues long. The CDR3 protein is CASSPTEYQETQYF. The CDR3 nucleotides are TGTGCCAGCAGTCCTACAGAGTACCAAGAGACCCAGTACTTC.

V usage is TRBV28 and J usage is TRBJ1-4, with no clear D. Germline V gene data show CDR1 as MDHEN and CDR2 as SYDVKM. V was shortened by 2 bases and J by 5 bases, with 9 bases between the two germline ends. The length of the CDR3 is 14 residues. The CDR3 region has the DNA TGTGCCAGCAGTTTACGGGGAAGGAATGAAAAACTGTTTTTT. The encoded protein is CASSLRGRNEKLFF. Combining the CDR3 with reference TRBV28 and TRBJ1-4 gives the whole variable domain DVKVTQSSRYLVKRTGEKVFLECVQDMDHENMFWYRQDPGLGLRLIYFSYDVKMKEKGDIPEGYSVSREKKERFSLILESASTNQTSMYLCASSLRGRNEKLFFGSGTQLSVL.

CDR3 DNA sequence: TGCGCCAGCAGTTTTAGGGGGTCGGACTATGGCTACACCTTC. As protein: CASSFRGSDYGYTF. V usage is TRBV10-2 and J usage is TRBJ1-2, with D possibly TRBD1 on 6 matching bases. Germline CDR1 and CDR2: WSHSY and SAAADI. V was clipped by 5 bases and J by 3 bases, with 13 bases between them. The CDR3 is 14 amino acids.

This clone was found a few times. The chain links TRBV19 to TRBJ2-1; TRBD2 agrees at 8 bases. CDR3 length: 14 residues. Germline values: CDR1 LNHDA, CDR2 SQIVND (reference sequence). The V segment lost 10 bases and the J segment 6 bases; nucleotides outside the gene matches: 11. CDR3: CATKDSAGVNEQFF. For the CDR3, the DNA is TGTGCCACCAAAGATTCAGCGGGAGTCAATGAGCAGTTCTTC.

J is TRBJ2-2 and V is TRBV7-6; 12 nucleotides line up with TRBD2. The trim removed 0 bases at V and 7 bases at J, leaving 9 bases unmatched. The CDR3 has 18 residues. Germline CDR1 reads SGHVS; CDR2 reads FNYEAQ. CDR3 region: CASSLAYTSGRSGGELFF. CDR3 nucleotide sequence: TGTGCCAGCAGCTTAGCATACACTAGCGGGAGGTCCGGCGGGGAGCTGTTTTTT.

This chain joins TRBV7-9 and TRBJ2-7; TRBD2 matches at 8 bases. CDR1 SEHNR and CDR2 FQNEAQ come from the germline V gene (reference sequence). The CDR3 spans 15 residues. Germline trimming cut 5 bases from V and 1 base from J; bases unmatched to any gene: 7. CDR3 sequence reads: CASSKLSSGSYEQYF. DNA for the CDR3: TGTGCCAGCAGCAAGCTTTCTAGCGGGTCCTACGAGCAGTACTTC.

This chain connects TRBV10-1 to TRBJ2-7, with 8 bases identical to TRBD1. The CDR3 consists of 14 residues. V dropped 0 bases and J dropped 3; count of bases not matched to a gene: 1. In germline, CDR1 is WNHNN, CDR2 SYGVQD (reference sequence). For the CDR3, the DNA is TGCGCCAGCAGTGAGTCGGGACAGGACTACGAGCAGTACTTC. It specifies CASSESGQDYEQYF.

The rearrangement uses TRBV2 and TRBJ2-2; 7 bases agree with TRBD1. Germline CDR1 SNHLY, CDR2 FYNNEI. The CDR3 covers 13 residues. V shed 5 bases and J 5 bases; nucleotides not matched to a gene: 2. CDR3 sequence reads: CASSKGQTGELFF. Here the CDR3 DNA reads TGTGCCAGCAGTAAGGGACAGACCGGGGAGCTGTTTTTT.

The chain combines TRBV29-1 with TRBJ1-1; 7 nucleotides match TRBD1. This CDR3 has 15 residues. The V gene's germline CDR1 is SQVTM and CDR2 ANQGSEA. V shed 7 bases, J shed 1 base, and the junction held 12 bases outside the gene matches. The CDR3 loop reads CSGNLRDRGNTEAFF. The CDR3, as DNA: TGCAGCGGTAACCTCCGGGACAGAGGGAACACTGAAGCTTTCTTT.

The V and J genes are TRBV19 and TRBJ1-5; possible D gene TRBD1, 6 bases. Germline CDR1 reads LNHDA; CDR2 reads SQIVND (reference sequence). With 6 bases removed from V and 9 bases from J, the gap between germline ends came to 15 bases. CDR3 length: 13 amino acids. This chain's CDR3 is CASRDSLAGPQHF. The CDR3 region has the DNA TGTGCCAGTAGGGACAGCTTAGCTGGGCCCCAGCATTTT.

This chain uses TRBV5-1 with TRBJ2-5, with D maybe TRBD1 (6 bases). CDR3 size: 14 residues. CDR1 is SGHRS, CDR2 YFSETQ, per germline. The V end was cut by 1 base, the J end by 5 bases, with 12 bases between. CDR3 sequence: CASSLKGEEETQYF. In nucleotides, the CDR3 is TGCGCCAGCAGCTTGAAGGGGGAAGAGGAGACCCAGTACTTC.

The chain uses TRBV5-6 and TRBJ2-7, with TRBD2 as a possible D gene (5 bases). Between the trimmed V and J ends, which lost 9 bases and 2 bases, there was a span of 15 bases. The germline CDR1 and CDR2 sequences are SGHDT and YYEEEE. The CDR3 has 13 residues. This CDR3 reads CATSDSVTYEQYF. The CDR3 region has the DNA TGTGCCACCTCGGACTCGGTAACCTACGAGCAGTACTTC.

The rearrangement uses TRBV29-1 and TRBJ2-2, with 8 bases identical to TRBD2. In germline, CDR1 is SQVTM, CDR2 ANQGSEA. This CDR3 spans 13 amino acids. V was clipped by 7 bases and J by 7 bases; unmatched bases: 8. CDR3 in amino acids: CSATGGAFGELFF. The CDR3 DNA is TGCAGCGCCACGGGGGGGGCGTTCGGGGAGCTGTTTTTT.

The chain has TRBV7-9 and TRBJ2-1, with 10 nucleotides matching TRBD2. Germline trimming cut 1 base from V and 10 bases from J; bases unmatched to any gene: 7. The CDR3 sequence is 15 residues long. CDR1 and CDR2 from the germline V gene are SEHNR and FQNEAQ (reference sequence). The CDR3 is CASSLVLLAGDEQFF. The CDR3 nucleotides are TGTGCCAGCAGCTTAGTCCTCCTAGCGGGAGACGAGCAGTTCTTC.

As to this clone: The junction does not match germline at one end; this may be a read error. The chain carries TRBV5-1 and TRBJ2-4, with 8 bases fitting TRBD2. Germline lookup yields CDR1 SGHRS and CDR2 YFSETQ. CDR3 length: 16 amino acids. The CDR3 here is CASSLVPGLGQNSQYF. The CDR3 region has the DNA TGCGCCAGCAGCTTGGTCCCGGGACTAGGTCAAAACAGTCAGTACTTC.

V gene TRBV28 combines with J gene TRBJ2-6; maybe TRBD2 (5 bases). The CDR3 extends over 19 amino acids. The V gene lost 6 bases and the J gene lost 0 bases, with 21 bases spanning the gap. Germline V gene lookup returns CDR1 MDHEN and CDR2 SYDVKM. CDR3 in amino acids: CASRPLSGSASSGANVLTF. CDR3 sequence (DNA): TGTGCCAGCAGGCCCTTGTCGGGGAGCGCTAGCTCTGGGGCCAACGTCCTGACTTTC.